This is a list of T cell receptor beta chains from one sample in a study of blood T cell repertoires in COVID-19. Using immunoSEQ multiplex PCR, the repertoire was profiled, and TCRdb retains in-frame clones only, with some absent. The data contain 180,000 or so clones, approximately 80% of them singletons. The specimen was PBMCs or T cells enriched from blood (not recorded which). These receptors were collected from a man between 50 and 59 years old who had recovered from COVID-19. Each CDR3 is given with its conserved first and last residue. A D gene is named only where the DNA matches it firmly. Rows give clone size only sometimes, using once, few, many, or a class for an expanded clone.

D gene	V gene	clone size	J gene	CDR3 DNA	CDR3 protein
TRBD1	TRBV24-1	.	TRBJ2-2	TGTGCCACCAGAGGGACAGGGGCTACCGGGGAGCTGTTTTTT	CATRGTGATGELFF
.	TRBV5-1	once	TRBJ2-5	TGCGCCAGCACAAGACAGGCTCAAGAGACCCAGTACTTC	CASTRQAQETQYF
.	TRBV4-1	.	TRBJ1-1	TGCGCCAGCAGCCAAGATGGAAGGGTTCTGGGGGGTAGCACTGAAGCTTTCTTT	CASSQDGRVLGGSTEAFF
.	TRBV11-2	once	TRBJ1-3	TGTGCCAGCAGCTTGGTCGGGGGGCTCTCTGGAAACACCATATATTTT	CASSLVGGLSGNTIYF
.	TRBV18	once	TRBJ1-1	TGTGCCAGCTCACTACTATCTATGGACAACATGAACACTGAAGCTTTCTTT	CASSLLSMDNMNTEAFF
TRBD1	TRBV29-1	.	TRBJ1-1	TGCAGCGGACGTCGGGACAGGGGGAGTACTGAAGCTTTCTTT	CSGRRDRGSTEAFF
.	TRBV14	.	TRBJ1-1	TGTGCCAGCAGCCAAGGACAGATGATGAACACTGAAGCTTTCTTT	CASSQGQMMNTEAFF
.	TRBV2	.	TRBJ2-5	TGTGCCAGCAGGCCGGGACAAGAGACCCAGTACTTC	CASRPGQETQYF
.	TRBV28	.	TRBJ1-1	TGTGCCAGCAGTTTGGATCAGGGCAACACTGAAGCTTTCTTT	CASSLDQGNTEAFF
.	TRBV7-9	.	TRBJ2-2	TGTGCCAGCAGCTTAGGAGGCACCTTTCGCACCGGGGAGCTGTTTTTT	CASSLGGTFRTGELFF
.	TRBV7-2	.	TRBJ2-3	TGTGCCAGCAGCTTACCCGTCGGCACAGATACGCAGTATTTT	CASSLPVGTDTQYF
.	TRBV30	.	TRBJ1-1	TGTGCCTGGACAGGGTCTCGAAGGACTGAAGCTTTCTTT	CAWTGSRRTEAFF
.	TRBV6-5	once	TRBJ1-2	TGTGCCAGCAGACAAATTACAGGGAGCCACTATGGCTACACCTTC	CASRQITGSHYGYTF
TRBD1	TRBV2	.	TRBJ1-2	TGTGCCAGCAGCCGTGAGGACAGGGGCTATGGCTACACCTTC	CASSREDRGYGYTF
.	TRBV9	.	TRBJ2-7	TGTGCCAGCAGCGTTCTTAGCGGCTACGAGCAGTACTTC	CASSVLSGYEQYF
.	TRBV9	few	TRBJ1-5	TGTGCCAGCAGCGTAGATCAAACGGGCAATCAGCCCCAGCATTTT	CASSVDQTGNQPQHF
.	TRBV4-1	.	TRBJ1-1	TGCGCCAGCAGGCGTTCGGGAGGGATTAACACTGAAGCTTTCTTT	CASRRSGGINTEAFF
TRBD2	TRBV10-3	.	TRBJ2-5	TGTGCCATCAGTGAGTCGAATCTAGCGGGGGGCATGAGGACCCAGTACTTC	CAISESNLAGGMRTQYF
TRBD2	TRBV18	.	TRBJ2-3	TGTGCCAGCTCAAAACTAGCGGGGGGGCCAGATACGCAGTATTTT	CASSKLAGGPDTQYF
.	TRBV2	once	TRBJ1-4	TGTGCCAGCAGGGGCAGGGAAATGGAAAAACTGTTTTTT	CASRGREMEKLFF
.	TRBV19	.	TRBJ1-1	TGTGCCAGTAGTATAGATGGGACAAGCAACACTGAAGCTTTCTTT	CASSIDGTSNTEAFF
TRBD1	TRBV2	.	TRBJ1-5	TGTGCCAGCAGGCCAGGACAGGGTTATCAGCCCCAGCATTTT	CASRPGQGYQPQHF
.	TRBV10-3	.	TRBJ2-2	TGTGCCATCAGTGAGGCCGGGATCATTGGCACCGGGGAGCTGTTTTTT	CAISEAGIIGTGELFF
TRBD1	TRBV2	.	TRBJ2-5	TGTGCCAGCATGAGGACAGGGCAAGCGACCCAGTACTTC	CASMRTGQATQYF
TRBD1	TRBV4-1	.	TRBJ2-3	TGCGCCAGCAGCCGCGGACAGGGGAGCACAGATACGCAGTATTTT	CASSRGQGSTDTQYF
.	TRBV5-1	once	TRBJ1-5	TGCGCCAGCAGCTTGGTTTCAGGGCCCAATCAGCCCCAGCATTTT	CASSLVSGPNQPQHF
TRBD1	TRBV6-4	.	TRBJ1-1	TGTGCCAGCAGGGAACAGGGGCAATTGAACACTGAAGCTTTCTTT	CASREQGQLNTEAFF
.	TRBV30	.	TRBJ2-7	TGTGCCTGGAGTCCCGGGAACAACTACGAGCAGTACTTC	CAWSPGNNYEQYF
TRBD2	TRBV7-6	once	TRBJ2-3	TGTGCCAGCAGCTCGGGGGGGCCAGATACGCAGTATTTT	CASSSGGPDTQYF
TRBD2	TRBV4-1	.	TRBJ2-1	TGCGCCAGCAGCCAAGATAGTGACGGGGGGGCAATTGAGCAGTTCTTC	CASSQDSDGGAIEQFF
.	TRBV3-1/TRBV3-2	.	TRBJ1-3	TGTGCCAGCAGCCCCAGGGGCTCTGGAAACACCATATATTTT	CASSPRGSGNTIYF
.	TRBV5-5	.	TRBJ1-4	TGTGCCAGCAGCTTGTTACTCGAAAAACTGTTTTTT	CASSLLLEKLFF
.	TRBV9	.	TRBJ2-2	TGTGCCAGCAGCGTAGCCGGGACACCGAGGACCGGGGAGCTGTTTTTT	CASSVAGTPRTGELFF
.	TRBV6-1	.	TRBJ1-2	TGTGCCAGCAGTGAAGCGGCCCTGGGCCGGTATGGCTACACCTTC	CASSEAALGRYGYTF
.	TRBV19	.	TRBJ1-1	TGTGCCAGTAGTATCAGGCAGAATAAAGCTTTCTTT	CASSIRQNKAFF